This T cell receptor delta chain was identified in a study of γδ T cells in repeated Plasmodium falciparum infection. Study-level information: Donors were malaria-exposed Malian children or age- and gender-matched Australian children.

Regarding this clone: The amino acid sequence in TCRdb belongs to a much larger clone and departs from this DNA's translation at residue 5, likely a sequencing read error; the sequence shown is translated from the DNA.

Vgamma9/Vdelta2+ and Vdelta2-negative gammadelta T cells were flow-sorted from PBMC for bulk sequencing. Germline values: CDR1 TSWWSYY, CDR2 QGS. There are 18 residues in the CDR3. Germline trimming cut 3 bases from V and 1 base from J; bases unmatched to any gene: 16. TCRdb redid the clone calls on the multiplex PCR reads with CATT. The sample carries approximately 93,000 delta-chain clones, less than 1% recorded once. The clonotype originates from a pool of human donors (malaria-infected and uninfected, not separated). The genes are TRDV1 and TRDJ4; 8 bases align to TRDD3. Sequencing input: gamma-delta T cells from blood. The DNA of the CDR3 is TGTGCTCTTGGGGACCACCTTCCCTTCTTGGGGGATCACAGACCCCTGATCTTT. Encoded protein: CALGDHLPFLGDHRPLIF.